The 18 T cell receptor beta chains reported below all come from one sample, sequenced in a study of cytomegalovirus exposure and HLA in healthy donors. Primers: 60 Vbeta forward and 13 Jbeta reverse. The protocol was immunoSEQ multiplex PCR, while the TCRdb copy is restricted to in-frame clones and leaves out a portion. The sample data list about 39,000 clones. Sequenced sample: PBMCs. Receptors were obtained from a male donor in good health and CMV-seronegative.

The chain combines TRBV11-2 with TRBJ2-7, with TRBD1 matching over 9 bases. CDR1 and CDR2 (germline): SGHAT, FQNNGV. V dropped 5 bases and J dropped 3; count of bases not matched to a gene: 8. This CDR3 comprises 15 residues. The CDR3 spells CASSLTGGGFYEQYF. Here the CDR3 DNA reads TGTGCCAGCAGCCTGACAGGGGGAGGGTTCTACGAGCAGTACTTC.

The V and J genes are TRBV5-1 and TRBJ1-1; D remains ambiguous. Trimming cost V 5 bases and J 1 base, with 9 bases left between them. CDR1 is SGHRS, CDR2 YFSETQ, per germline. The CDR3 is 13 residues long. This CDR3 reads CASRTTGNTEAFF. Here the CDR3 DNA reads TGCGCCAGCAGGACGACGGGGAACACTGAAGCTTTCTTT.

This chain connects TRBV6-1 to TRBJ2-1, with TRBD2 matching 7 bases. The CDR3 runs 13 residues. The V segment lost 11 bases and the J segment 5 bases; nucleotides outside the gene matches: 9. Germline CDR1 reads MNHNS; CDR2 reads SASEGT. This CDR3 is CAGLTGGHNEQFF. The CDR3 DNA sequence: TGTGCCGGCTTGACGGGGGGACACAATGAGCAGTTCTTC.

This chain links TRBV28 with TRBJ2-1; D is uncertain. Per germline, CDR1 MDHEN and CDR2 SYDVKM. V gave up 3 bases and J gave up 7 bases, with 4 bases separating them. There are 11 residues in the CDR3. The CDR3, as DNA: TGTGCCAGCAGTTTTTCAAATGAGCAGTTCTTC. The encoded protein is CASSFSNEQFF.

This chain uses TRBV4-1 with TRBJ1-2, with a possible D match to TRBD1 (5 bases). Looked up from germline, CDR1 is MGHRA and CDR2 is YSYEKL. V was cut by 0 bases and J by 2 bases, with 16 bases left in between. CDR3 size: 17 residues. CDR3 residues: CASSQEGRGRENYGYTF. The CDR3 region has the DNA TGCGCCAGCAGCCAAGAAGGAAGGGGTAGAGAAAACTATGGCTACACCTTC.

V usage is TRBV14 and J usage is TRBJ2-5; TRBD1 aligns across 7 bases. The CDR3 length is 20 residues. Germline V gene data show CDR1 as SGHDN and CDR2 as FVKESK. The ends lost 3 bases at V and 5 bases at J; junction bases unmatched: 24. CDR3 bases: TGTGCCAGCAGCCAGGCTCGACCGGGACAGAGGAGGCCATGGGGGGAGACCCAGTACTTC. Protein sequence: CASSQARPGQRRPWGETQYF. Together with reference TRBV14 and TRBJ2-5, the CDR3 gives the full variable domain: EAGVTQFPSHSVIEKGQTVTLRCDPISGHDNLYWYRRVMGKEIKFLLHFVKESKQDESGMPNNRFLAERTGGTYSTLKVQPAELEDSGVYFCASSQARPGQRRPWGETQYFGPGTRLLVL.

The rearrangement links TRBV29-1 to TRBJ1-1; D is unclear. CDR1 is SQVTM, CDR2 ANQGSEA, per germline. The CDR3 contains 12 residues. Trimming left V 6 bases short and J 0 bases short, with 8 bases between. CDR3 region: CSVLELNTEAFF. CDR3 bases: TGCAGCGTGTTGGAGTTGAACACTGAAGCTTTCTTT.

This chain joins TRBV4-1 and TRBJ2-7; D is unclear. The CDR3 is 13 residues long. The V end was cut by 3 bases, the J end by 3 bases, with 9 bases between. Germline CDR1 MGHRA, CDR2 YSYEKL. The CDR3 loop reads CASSHEEHYEQYF. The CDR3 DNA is TGCGCCAGCAGCCATGAGGAACACTACGAGCAGTACTTC.

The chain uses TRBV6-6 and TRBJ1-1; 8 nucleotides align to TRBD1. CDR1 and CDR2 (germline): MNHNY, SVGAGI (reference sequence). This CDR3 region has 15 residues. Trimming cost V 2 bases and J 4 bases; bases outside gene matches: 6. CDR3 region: CASSYGQGWGTEAFF. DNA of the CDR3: TGTGCCAGCAGTTACGGACAGGGATGGGGCACTGAAGCTTTCTTT.

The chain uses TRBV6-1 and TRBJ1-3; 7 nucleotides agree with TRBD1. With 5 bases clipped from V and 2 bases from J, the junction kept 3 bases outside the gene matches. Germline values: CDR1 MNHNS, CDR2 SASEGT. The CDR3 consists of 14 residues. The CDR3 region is CASSPGTAGNTIYF. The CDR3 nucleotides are TGTGCCAGCAGTCCCGGGACAGCTGGAAACACCATATATTTT.

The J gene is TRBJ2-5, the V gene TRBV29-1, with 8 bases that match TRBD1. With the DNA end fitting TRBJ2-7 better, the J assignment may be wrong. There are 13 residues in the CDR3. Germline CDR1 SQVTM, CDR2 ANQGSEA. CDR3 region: CSVEGRGPYEQYF. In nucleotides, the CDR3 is TGCAGCGTTGAGGGCAGGGGGCCCTACGAGCAGTACTTC.

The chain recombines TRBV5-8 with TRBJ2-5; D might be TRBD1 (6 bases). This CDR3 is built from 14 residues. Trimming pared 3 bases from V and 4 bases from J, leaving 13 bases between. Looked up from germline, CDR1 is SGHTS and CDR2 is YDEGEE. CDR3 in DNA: TGTGCCAGCAGCTGGCGGACAGCGATAGAGACCCAGTACTTC. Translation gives CASSWRTAIETQYF.

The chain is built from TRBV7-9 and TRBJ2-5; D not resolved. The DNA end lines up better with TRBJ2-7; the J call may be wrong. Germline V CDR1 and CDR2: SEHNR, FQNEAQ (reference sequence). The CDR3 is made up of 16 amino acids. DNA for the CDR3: TGTGCCAGCAGCTTAGGGGCGGTCTCTAGCTCCTACGAGCAGTACTTC. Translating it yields CASSLGAVSSSYEQYF.

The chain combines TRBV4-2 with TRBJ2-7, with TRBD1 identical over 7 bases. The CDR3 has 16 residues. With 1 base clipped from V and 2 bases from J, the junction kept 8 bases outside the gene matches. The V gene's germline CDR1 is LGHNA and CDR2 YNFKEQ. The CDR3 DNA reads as TGTGCCAGCAGCCAAGGGCGGTTCGACAGGGCCTACGAGCAGTACTTC. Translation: CASSQGRFDRAYEQYF.

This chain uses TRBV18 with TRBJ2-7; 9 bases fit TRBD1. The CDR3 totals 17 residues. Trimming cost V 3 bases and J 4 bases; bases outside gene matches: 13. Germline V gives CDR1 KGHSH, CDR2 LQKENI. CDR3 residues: CASSPPWSGDREYEQYF. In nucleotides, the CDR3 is TGTGCCAGCTCACCCCCTTGGTCCGGGGACAGGGAATACGAGCAGTACTTC.

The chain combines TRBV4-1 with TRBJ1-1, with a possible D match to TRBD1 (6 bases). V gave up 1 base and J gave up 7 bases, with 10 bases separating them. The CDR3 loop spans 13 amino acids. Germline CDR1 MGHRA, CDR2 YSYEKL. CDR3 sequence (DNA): TGCGCCAGCAGCCAAGTGTCACAGGGTGAAGCTTTCTTT. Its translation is CASSQVSQGEAFF.

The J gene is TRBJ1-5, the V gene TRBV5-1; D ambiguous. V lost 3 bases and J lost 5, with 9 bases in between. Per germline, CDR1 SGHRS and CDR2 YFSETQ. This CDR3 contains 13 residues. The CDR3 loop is CASSSYVDQPQHF. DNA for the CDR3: TGCGCCAGCAGCTCATACGTAGATCAGCCCCAGCATTTT.

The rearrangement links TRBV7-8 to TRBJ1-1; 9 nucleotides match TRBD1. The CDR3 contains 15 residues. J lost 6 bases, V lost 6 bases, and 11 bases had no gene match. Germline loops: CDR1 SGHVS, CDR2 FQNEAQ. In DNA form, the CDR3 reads TGTGCCAGCAGAGTCACCGGGACAGGGACGCCTGAAGCTTTCTTT. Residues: CASRVTGTGTPEAFF.